Listed below are T cell receptor beta chains from one sample, sequenced in a study of PD-L1 blockade in urothelial cancer. TCRdb's copy holds only in-frame clones and misses some; the assay was immunoSEQ multiplex PCR. The sample has tens of thousands of clones, roughly 80% seen once. The sequencing used PBMCs, collected around atezolizumab (anti-PD-L1) treatment. Receptors were obtained from a man aged 70 or older with urothelial cancer. Each CDR3 is given with its conserved first and last residue. Each record gives: D gene, J gene, clone size, V gene, CDR3 DNA, CDR3 protein. The D gene is left open where the match is weak. Expanded clones are given a class, and other clones once, few, many or no size at all.

TRBD2	TRBJ2-1	once	TRBV5-1	TGCGCCAGCAGCTTGAGAGGCGGGAGAGATACTGAGCAGTTCTTC	CASSLRGGRDTEQFF
TRBD2	TRBJ2-2	NA	TRBV9	TGTGCCAGCAGCCCTTTAATTCTAGCGGGAGGGCCCGGCGGGGAGCTGTTTTTT	CASSPLILAGGPGGELFF
NA	TRBJ1-1	few	TRBV4-2	TGTGCCAGCAGCCAAGAGATGGAGACTGAAGCTTTCTTT	CASSQEMETEAFF
TRBD1	TRBJ2-3	NA	TRBV5-1	TGCGCCAGCAGCCCGTGGGACAGAAGAGCAGATACGCAGTATTTT	CASSPWDRRADTQYF
NA	TRBJ2-3	NA	TRBV5-1	TGCGCCAGCAGCTTGGGAGGCTGGACAGATACGCAGTATTTT	CASSLGGWTDTQYF
NA	TRBJ2-5	NA	TRBV5-6	TGTGCCAGCAGCTCCTGGGGGGTACAAGAGACCCAGTACTTC	CASSSWGVQETQYF
NA	TRBJ1-2	medium-sized	TRBV7-3	TGTGCCAGCAGCTTCGGGGAAACGGATGGCTACACCTTC	CASSFGETDGYTF
TRBD2	TRBJ2-5	NA	TRBV28	TGTGCCAGCAGTTTACCCCTGACTAGCGGGCAAGAGACCCAGTACTTC	CASSLPLTSGQETQYF
TRBD1	TRBJ1-1	NA	TRBV6-1	TGTGCCAGCAGTGCTGGGCTGACAGGGCCGGGGACTGAAGCTTTCTTT	CASSAGLTGPGTEAFF
NA	TRBJ1-2	NA	TRBV5-8	TGTGCCAGCAGCTTTCAGGGTTCGGGTGGCTACACCTTC	CASSFQGSGGYTF
TRBD1	TRBJ1-4	NA	TRBV9	TGTGCCAGCAGCGCGACAGGGGGTAATGAAAAACTGTTTTTT	CASSATGGNEKLFF
NA	TRBJ2-7	once	TRBV5-1	TGCGCCAGCAGCTTGGTGTCGGGGGACGAGCAGTACTTC	CASSLVSGDEQYF
NA	TRBJ2-7	once	TRBV6-5	TGTGCCAGCAGTTACCGGCGGGTTAGCTCCTACGAGCAGTACTTC	CASSYRRVSSYEQYF
TRBD2	TRBJ2-7	NA	TRBV4-1	TGCGCCAGCAGCCTCGGGGAGGGGGCTGGCCTAGCGGGGACCTACGAGCAGTACTTC	CASSLGEGAGLAGTYEQYF
NA	TRBJ1-1	NA	TRBV30	TGTGCCTGGAGTGTACATGGCAGGATAACGAACACTGAAGCTTTCTTT	CAWSVHGRITNTEAFF